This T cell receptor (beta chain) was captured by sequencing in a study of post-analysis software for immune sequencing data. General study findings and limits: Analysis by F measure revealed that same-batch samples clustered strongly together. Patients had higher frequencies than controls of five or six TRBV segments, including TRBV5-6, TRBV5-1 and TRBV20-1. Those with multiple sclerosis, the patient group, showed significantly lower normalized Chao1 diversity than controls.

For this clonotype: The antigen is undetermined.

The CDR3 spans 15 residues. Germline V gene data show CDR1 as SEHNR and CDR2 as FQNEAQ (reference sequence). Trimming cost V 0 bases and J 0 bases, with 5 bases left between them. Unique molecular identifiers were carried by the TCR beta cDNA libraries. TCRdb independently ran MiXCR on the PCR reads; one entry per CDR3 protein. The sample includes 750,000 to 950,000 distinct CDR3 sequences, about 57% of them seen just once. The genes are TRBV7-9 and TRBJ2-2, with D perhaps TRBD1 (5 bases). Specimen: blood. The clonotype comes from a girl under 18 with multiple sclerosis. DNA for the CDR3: TGTGCCAGCAGCTTAGCGGGGCCGAACACCGGGGAGCTGTTTTTT. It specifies CASSLAGPNTGELFF.